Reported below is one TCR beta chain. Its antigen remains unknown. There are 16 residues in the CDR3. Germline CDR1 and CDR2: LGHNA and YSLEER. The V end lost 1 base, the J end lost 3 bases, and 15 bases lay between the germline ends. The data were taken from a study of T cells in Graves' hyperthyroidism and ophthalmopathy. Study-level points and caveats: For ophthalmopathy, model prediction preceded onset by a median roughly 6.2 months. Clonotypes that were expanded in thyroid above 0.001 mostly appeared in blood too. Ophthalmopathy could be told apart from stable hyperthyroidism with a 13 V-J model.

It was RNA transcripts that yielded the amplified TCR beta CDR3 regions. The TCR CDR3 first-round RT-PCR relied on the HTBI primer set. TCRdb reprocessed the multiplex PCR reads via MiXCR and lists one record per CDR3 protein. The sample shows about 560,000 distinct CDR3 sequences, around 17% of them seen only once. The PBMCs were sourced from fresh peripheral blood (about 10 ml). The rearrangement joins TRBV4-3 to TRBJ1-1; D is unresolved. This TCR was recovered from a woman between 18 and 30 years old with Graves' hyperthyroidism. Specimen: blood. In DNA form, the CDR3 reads TGCGCCAGCAGCCAAGGGACCGCGGCTGGGGACACTGAAGCTTTCTTT. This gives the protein CASSQGTAAGDTEAFF.